This T cell receptor (beta chain) was documented in a study of graft-versus-host responses after intestinal transplantation listed by TCRdb under 2021. Background on the whole study: The transplants that recipients got were multivisceral, liver-intestinal, or isolated intestinal. Anti-thymocyte globulin induction was given to all recipients, followed by maintenance tacrolimus and steroids for about 3 years. Graft-versus-host and host-versus-graft alloreactive T cell clones were tracked in the graft, circulation and bone marrow after intestinal transplantation using bulk TCR-beta CDR3 sequencing. To identify alloreactive clones, pre-transplant mixed lymphocyte reaction products were sequenced and compared with unstimulated pre-transplant donor and recipient T cells. The cohort enrolled about two dozen intestinal transplant recipients including one retransplant, and 3 patients lacking pretransplant specimens were excluded. Donor T cell macrochimerism was defined as a peak of at least 4% donor T cells among recipient peripheral blood mononuclear cells. Rather than going through the commercial service, samples from a few later patients were sequenced in-house on an Illumina MiSeq and processed with MiXCR. The study at large found these results: Conclusions were limited by the relatively low number and heterogeneity of intestinal transplant patients. In the allografts of patients with donor T cell macrochimerism, GvH to HvG T cell clonal ratios were high. Early after transplant, peak levels of circulating GvH clones were associated with declines in HvG clones. GvH clones were detected in recipient bone marrow, and some appeared earlier in ileal mucosa or blood, consistent with an intestinal mucosal origin.

A note on this clone: No clone much larger than this one lies a single base away; base qualities are absent.

The method was the immunoSEQ multiplex PCR assay. For most patients, genomic DNA was isolated with the Qiagen DNeasy Blood and Tissue Kit and sent frozen to Adaptive Biotechnologies for TCR sequencing. For most patients, genomic DNA was subjected to high-throughput TCR-beta CDR3 sequencing by Adaptive Biotechnologies. The authors' pipeline ran thus. Adaptive's ImmunoSEQ software was the source of the TCR sequencing data for about 18 patients, while three other patients were processed with MiXCR and VDJtools. To correct CD4 versus CD8 sorting errors, sequences present in both subsets at a frequency ratio below 5:1 were removed. Because the origin of CDR3 nucleotide sequences shared between donor and recipient could not be assigned, those sequences were removed. To be classed as alloreactive, a clone needed at least 2-fold expansion over unstimulated cells and a minimum CFSE-low frequency of 0.002% (template counts) or 0.001% (read counts). Clones were considered mappable if detected in sequenced pre-transplant spleen, lymph node, or MLR CFSE-low populations of the donor or recipient. Cumulative frequency of alloreactive clones was calculated as a percentage of all sequences weighted by copy number. TCRdb stores this immuneACCESS table with in-frame sequences only. Part of the clones is absent; in the studies checked, under half of the shortfall reflects unresolved V genes, and no reason is known for the rest. V, J and clone size are taken as reported in that table, and D and trimming were inferred from the DNA itself. A total of approximately 23,000 clones appear in this sample, around 47% of them only once. Over 1.1% of the sample belongs to the ten largest clones.

The sample's time point, from its label and the paper: cells obtained before transplantation from donor or recipient. In mixed lymphocyte reactions, some 200,000 CFSE-labeled pre-transplant responders were plated with some 200,000 irradiated violet-dye-labeled stimulators and cultured for less than seven days. After the mixed lymphocyte reaction, proliferating CD3+CD4+CFSE-low and CD3+CD8+CFSE-low responder cells were FACS-sorted on a BD Influx sorter. In the germline V gene, CDR1 corresponds to SGHVS and CDR2 to FQNEAQ. The CDR3 numbers 14 residues from cysteine through phenylalanine. Just the 42-base CDR3 DNA is kept, in frame starting at base 1. Between the V and J ends, shortened by 5 bases and 5 bases respectively, the junction contains 13 bases.

This receptor chain uses TRBV7-8 and TRBJ2-1, with TRBD2 tentatively as D gene (6 bases match). Source: alloreactive CD8+ T cells from a mixed lymphocyte reaction culture, taken before transplantation. The cell subset or site label on this specimen signifies: CFSE-low proliferating T cells sorted from roughly 6-day pre-transplant mixed lymphocyte reaction (GvH or HvG direction). This receptor was obtained from a human patient who was an organ donor for intestinal transplantation. The nucleotide sequence is given as TGTGCCAGCAGCCCGGGACTTACAAACAATGAGCAGTTCTTC. The translation is CASSPGLTNNEQFF.